This T cell receptor beta chain emerged from a study of cytomegalovirus exposure and HLA in healthy donors. Whole-study findings and limits: Earlier analysis found most TCR beta V segments productive about 87% or about 30% of the time.

60 Vbeta and 13 Jbeta primers were used in PCR. Clones were read by immunoSEQ multiplex PCR, and TCRdb kept only the in-frame ones, dropping some. The sample has 150,000 to 200,000 clones; approximately 86% are singletons. With respect to this clone: The target antigen is unknown.

Germline CDR1 MNHEY, CDR2 SMNVEV (reference sequence). V lost 2 bases and J lost 9; bases outside the gene matches: 6. The CDR3 covers 14 residues. The specimen sequenced was PBMCs. The sequence derives from a woman aged 18 to 35 in good health and CMV-seronegative. V usage is TRBV27 and J usage is TRBJ1-2, with TRBD1 matching over 10 bases. CDR3 coding DNA: TGTGCCAGCAGTTTAAGAGGACAGGGGGGCAGCTACACCTTC. It encodes CASSLRGQGGSYTF.